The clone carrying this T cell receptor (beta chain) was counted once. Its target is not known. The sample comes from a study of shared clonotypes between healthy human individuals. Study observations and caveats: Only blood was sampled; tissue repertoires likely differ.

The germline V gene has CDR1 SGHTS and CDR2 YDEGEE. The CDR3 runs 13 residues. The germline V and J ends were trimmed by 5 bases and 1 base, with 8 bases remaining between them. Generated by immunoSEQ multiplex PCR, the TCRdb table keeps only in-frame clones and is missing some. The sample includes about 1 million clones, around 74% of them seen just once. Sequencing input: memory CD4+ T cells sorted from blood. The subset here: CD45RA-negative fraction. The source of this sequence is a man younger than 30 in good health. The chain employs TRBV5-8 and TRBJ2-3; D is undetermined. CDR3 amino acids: CASSRTGTDTQYF. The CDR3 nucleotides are TGTGCCAGCAGTCGTACTGGCACAGATACGCAGTATTTT.